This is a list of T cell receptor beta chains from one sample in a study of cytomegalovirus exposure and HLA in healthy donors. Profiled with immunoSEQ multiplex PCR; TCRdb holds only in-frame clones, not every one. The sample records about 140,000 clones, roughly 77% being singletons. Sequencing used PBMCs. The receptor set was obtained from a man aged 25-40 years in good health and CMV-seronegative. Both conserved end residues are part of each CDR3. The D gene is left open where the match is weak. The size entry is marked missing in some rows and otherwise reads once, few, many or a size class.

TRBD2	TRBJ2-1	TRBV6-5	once	CASSWGLAGAGEQFF	TGTGCCAGCAGCTGGGGACTAGCGGGGGCAGGGGAGCAGTTCTTC
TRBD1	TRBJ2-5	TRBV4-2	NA	CASSHRGWQETQYF	TGTGCCAGCAGCCACAGGGGGTGGCAAGAGACCCAGTACTTC
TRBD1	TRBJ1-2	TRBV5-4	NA	CASSWGQPTNYGYTF	TGTGCCAGCAGCTGGGGACAGCCTACTAACTATGGCTACACCTTC
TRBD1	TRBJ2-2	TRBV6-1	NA	CASGRDRGLTGELFF	TGTGCCAGCGGCCGGGACAGGGGGCTCACCGGGGAGCTGTTTTTT
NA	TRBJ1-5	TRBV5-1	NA	CASSLGQPSNQPQHF	TGCGCCAGCAGCTTGGGACAGCCTAGCAATCAGCCCCAGCATTTT
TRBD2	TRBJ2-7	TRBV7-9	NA	CSSSSMTSEIYEQYF	TGTTCCAGCAGCTCGATGACTAGCGAGATCTACGAGCAGTACTTC
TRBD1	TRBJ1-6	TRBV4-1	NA	CASSQETGANSPLHF	TGCGCCAGCAGCCAAGAGACAGGGGCCAATTCACCCCTCCACTTT
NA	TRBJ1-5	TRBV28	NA	CASSFGGGGNQPQHF	TGTGCCAGCAGTTTTGGGGGAGGCGGCAATCAGCCCCAGCATTTT
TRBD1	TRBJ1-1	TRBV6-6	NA	CASSYPRDRGFTEAFF	TGTGCCAGCAGTTACCCCCGGGACAGGGGATTCACTGAAGCTTTCTTT
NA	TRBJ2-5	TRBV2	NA	CASTTGGETQYF	TGTGCCAGCACCACAGGAGGGGAGACCCAGTACTTC
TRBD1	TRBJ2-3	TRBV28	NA	CASSLGTGHTDTQYF	TGTGCCAGCAGTTTAGGGACAGGGCACACAGATACGCAGTATTTT
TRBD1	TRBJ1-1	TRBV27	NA	CASSLRDRRVNTEAFF	TGTGCCAGCAGTTTAAGGGACAGGAGAGTGAACACTGAAGCTTTCTTT
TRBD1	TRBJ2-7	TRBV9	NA	CASSPLRDSGYYEQYF	TGTGCCAGCAGCCCCCTCCGGGACAGCGGATACTACGAGCAGTACTTC
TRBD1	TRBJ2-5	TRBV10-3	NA	CATARDRAQETQYF	TGTGCCACGGCACGGGACAGGGCCCAGGAGACCCAGTACTTC
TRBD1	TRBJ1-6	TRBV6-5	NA	CASSYGDRVGSPLHF	TGTGCCAGCAGTTACGGGGACAGGGTTGGTTCACCCCTCCACTTT
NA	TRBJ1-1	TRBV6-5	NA	CASSSGGGHAYTEAFF	TGTGCCAGCAGTTCCGGGGGGGGACATGCCTACACTGAAGCTTTCTTT
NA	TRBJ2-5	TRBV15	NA	CATSRDLRTVHSQETQYF	TGTGCCACCAGCAGAGATCTCAGGACAGTCCACTCTCAAGAGACCCAGTACTTC
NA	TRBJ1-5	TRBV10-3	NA	CAISQGLGQPQHF	TGTGCCATCAGCCAGGGCCTCGGGCAGCCCCAGCATTTT
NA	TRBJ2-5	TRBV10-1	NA	CASSDYGQETQYF	TGCGCCAGCAGTGATTACGGCCAAGAGACCCAGTACTTC
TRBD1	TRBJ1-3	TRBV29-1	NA	CSVAGTGGSGNTIYF	TGCAGCGTAGCCGGGACAGGGGGCTCTGGAAACACCATATATTTT
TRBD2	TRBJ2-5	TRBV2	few	CASSRTSGSQETQYF	TGTGCCAGCAGTCGGACTAGCGGGAGCCAAGAGACCCAGTACTTC
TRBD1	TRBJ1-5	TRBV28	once	CASSISGGGNQPQHF	TGTGCCAGCAGTATCTCAGGGGGTGGCAATCAGCCCCAGCATTTT
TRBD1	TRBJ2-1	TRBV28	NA	CASSRTGTGIRPGSNEQFF	TGTGCCAGCAGTCGAACCGGGACAGGGATTCGGCCGGGATCCAATGAGCAGTTCTTC
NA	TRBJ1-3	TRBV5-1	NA	CASSSDGAGAPSGNTIYF	TGCGCCAGCAGCTCCGATGGGGCAGGGGCTCCCTCTGGAAACACCATATATTTT
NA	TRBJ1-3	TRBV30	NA	CAWSGEDTGNTIYF	TGTGCCTGGAGTGGCGAGGATACTGGAAACACCATATATTTT
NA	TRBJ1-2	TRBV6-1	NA	CASSRGGQGLSGYTF	TGTGCCAGCAGTCGGGGAGGGCAGGGTCTCAGTGGCTACACCTTC
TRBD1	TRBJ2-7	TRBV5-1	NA	CASSPSRMDRGGCCEQYF	TGCGCCAGCAGCCCCTCAAGGATGGACAGGGGAGGGTGCTGCGAGCAGTACTTC
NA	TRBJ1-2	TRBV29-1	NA	CSGTRDTDGYGYTF	TGCAGCGGAACGAGGGACACCGACGGCTATGGCTACACCTTC
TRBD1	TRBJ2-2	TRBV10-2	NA	CASSEGGTGGDYSRELFF	TGCGCCAGCAGTGAGGGAGGTACAGGGGGCGATTATTCGCGGGAGCTGTTTTTT
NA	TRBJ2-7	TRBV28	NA	CASSSDSQWYEQYF	TGTGCCAGCAGTTCGGACAGTCAATGGTACGAGCAGTACTTC
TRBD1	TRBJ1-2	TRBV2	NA	CASRGDRGEGYTF	TGTGCCAGCAGGGGGGACAGGGGAGAAGGCTACACCTTC
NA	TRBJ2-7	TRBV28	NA	CASSLGETRFSYEQYF	TGTGCCAGCAGTTTAGGGGAGACGCGGTTTTCCTACGAGCAGTACTTC
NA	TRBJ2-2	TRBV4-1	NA	CASSQLPQGITGELFF	TGCGCCAGCAGCCAACTACCACAGGGAATAACCGGGGAGCTGTTTTTT
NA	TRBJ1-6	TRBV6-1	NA	CASSEGQDNSPLNF	TGTGCCAGCAGTGAAGGTCAGGATAATTCACCCCTCAACTTT
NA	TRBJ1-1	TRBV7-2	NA	CASSPRQVGTEAFF	TGTGCCAGCAGCCCAAGACAGGTCGGCACTGAAGCTTTCTTT
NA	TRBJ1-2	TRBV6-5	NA	CASSRAGVGYGYPF	TGTGCCAGCAGCCGGGCCGGGGTAGGATATGGCTACCCCTTC
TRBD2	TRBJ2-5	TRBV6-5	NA	CASSYGVAGGKETQYF	TGTGCCAGCAGTTACGGGGTAGCGGGAGGGAAAGAGACCCAGTACTTC
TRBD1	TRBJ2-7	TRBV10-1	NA	CASSPDRTVGEQYF	TGCGCCAGCAGTCCGGACAGGACCGTGGGCGAGCAGTACTTC
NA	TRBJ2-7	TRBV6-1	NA	CASRPSSYEQYF	TGTGCCAGCAGGCCCAGCTCCTACGAGCAGTACTTC
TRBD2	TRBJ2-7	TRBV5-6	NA	CASSWTSGGLTYEQYF	TGTGCCAGCAGCTGGACTAGCGGGGGCCTTACCTACGAGCAGTACTTC
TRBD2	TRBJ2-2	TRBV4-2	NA	CASSRREPTSGGSNTGELFF	TGTGCCAGCAGCCGACGGGAACCGACTAGCGGGGGTTCGAACACCGGGGAGCTGTTTTTT
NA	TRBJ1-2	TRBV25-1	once	CASSEWGLRTGHGYTF	TGTGCCAGCAGTGAATGGGGCCTTCGAACGGGCCATGGCTACACCTTC
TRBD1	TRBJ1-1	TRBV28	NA	CASSFPAGTGIAFF	TGTGCCAGCAGTTTCCCCGCCGGGACAGGGATCGCTTTCTTT
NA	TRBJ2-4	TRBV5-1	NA	CASSLWSSIQNIQYF	TGCGCCAGCAGCTTGTGGTCCAGTATCCAAAACATTCAGTACTTC
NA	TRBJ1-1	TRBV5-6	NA	CASSFGGSGGVVTEAFF	TGTGCCAGCAGCTTTGGGGGGAGTGGGGGGGTGGTCACTGAAGCTTTCTTT
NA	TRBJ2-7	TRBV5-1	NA	CASSLHATSYEQYF	TGCGCCAGCAGCTTACACGCCACCTCCTACGAGCAGTACTTC
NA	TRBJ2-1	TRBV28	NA	CASSLAHANEQFF	TGTGCCAGCAGTTTAGCACACGCCAATGAGCAGTTCTTC
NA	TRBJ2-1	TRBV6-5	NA	CASSYSSGNEQFF	TGTGCCAGCAGTTACTCATCCGGGAATGAGCAGTTCTTC
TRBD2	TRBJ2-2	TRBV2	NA	CAISKGGLAGPNTGELFF	TGTGCCATCTCCAAAGGGGGGCTAGCGGGACCGAACACCGGGGAGCTGTTTTTT